The clone carrying this TCR beta chain has a handful of counts. With V trimmed by 5 bases and J by 6 bases, 4 bases remained unmatched. This CDR3 is built from 13 residues. CDR1 and CDR2 (germline): GTSNPN, SVGIG (reference sequence). This specimen comes from a study of blood T cell repertoires in COVID-19. Study in general: Whether acute or convalescent, the COVID-19 samples came from the United States, Italy and Spain.

Per the authors' pipeline: Amplification of reference gene primers was used by the study to estimate nucleated cell counts. The repertoire was sequenced with immunoSEQ multiplex PCR; TCRdb's copy has only in-frame clones and lacks some. V and J calls and clone size are given by that table; D and trimming were obtained from the DNA. The table lists over 250,000 clones, about 80% of them singletons. Sequencing was performed on peripheral blood. This receptor was taken from a woman aged 45-65 years who had recovered from COVID-19. This chain uses TRBV30 with TRBJ1-6; 7 bases map to TRBD1. The CDR3 reads CAWEGQSNSPLHF. In DNA, the CDR3 is TGTGCCTGGGAGGGACAGTCTAATTCACCCCTCCACTTT.